These T cell receptor beta chains were read from a single sample in a study of vaccination and CD4 T cells after COVID-19. Their antigens are not known. One entry per CDR3 protein results from TCRdb running MiXCR on the PCR reads. The sample has 14,000 or so distinct CDR3 sequences; about 29% are singletons. The sample consisted of cultured CD4+ T cells from blood. These TCRs come from a human donor with COVID-19. CDR3s include the opening cysteine and the closing phenylalanine or tryptophan. The D gene is left open where the match is weak. Size tells how often a clone was seen (once, few, many) or the class of an expanded clone, and some rows leave it out.

D gene	J gene	V gene	CDR3 length	clone size	CDR3 protein	CDR3 DNA
NA	TRBJ2-1	TRBV6-2/TRBV6-3	18	few	CASSYLLRDPSPYNEQFF	TGTGCCAGCAGTTACCTCCTCCGGGACCCTTCACCCTACAATGAGCAGTTCTTC
NA	TRBJ1-1	TRBV5-4	16	NA	CASSIPTGQSNTEAFF	TGTGCCAGCAGCATCCCAACAGGGCAATCGAACACTGAAGCTTTCTTT
NA	TRBJ1-4	TRBV12-3/TRBV12-4	15	once	CASSPDGATNEKLFF	TGTGCCAGCAGCCCCGACGGCGCAACTAATGAAAAACTGTTTTTT
TRBD2	TRBJ2-1	TRBV6-4	17	few	CASSDAPSSGGHHEQFF	TGTGCCAGCAGTGACGCCCCCTCTAGCGGGGGGCACCATGAGCAGTTCTTC
NA	TRBJ1-4	TRBV7-2	15	NA	CASSLAIGVNEKLFF	TGTGCCAGCAGCTTAGCGATAGGCGTTAATGAAAAACTGTTTTTT
TRBD1	TRBJ1-1	TRBV20-1	14	NA	CSARSDRDGTEAFF	TGCAGTGCTAGATCGGACAGGGATGGGACTGAAGCTTTCTTT
NA	TRBJ2-7	TRBV14	12	NA	CASSQDRVQQYF	TGTGCCAGCAGCCAAGACAGGGTCCAGCAGTACTTC
NA	TRBJ1-4	TRBV5-1	14	once	CASSRDGLNEKLFF	TGCGCCAGCAGCAGGGACGGACTTAATGAAAAACTGTTTTTT
TRBD1	TRBJ2-4	TRBV5-1	14	once	CASRNLGQGNIQYF	TGCGCCAGCAGAAACCTGGGACAGGGGAACATTCAGTACTTC
NA	TRBJ2-2	TRBV12-3/TRBV12-4	16	NA	CASTWGGGLNTGELFF	TGTGCCAGCACCTGGGGCGGGGGCTTGAACACCGGGGAGCTGTTTTTT
NA	TRBJ1-1	TRBV7-9	17	few	CASSIMLGRGMNTEAFF	TGTGCCAGCAGCATCATGTTAGGACGCGGCATGAACACTGAAGCTTTCTTT
NA	TRBJ1-1	TRBV10-1	13	few	CASSELVNTEAFF	TGCGCCAGCAGTGAGTTAGTGAACACTGAAGCTTTCTTT
TRBD1	TRBJ1-6	TRBV27	14	NA	CASSRQGKASPLHF	TGTGCCAGCAGCAGACAGGGGAAAGCTTCACCCCTCCACTTT
NA	TRBJ1-1	TRBV12-3/TRBV12-4	14	few	CASSLRGKDTEAFF	TGTGCCAGCAGTTTAAGAGGGAAAGACACTGAAGCTTTCTTT
TRBD1	TRBJ2-1	TRBV5-1	13	NA	CASGGTGDNEQFF	TGCGCCAGCGGAGGGACAGGGGACAATGAGCAGTTCTTC
NA	TRBJ2-7	TRBV6-5	14	NA	CASSYSARTYEQYF	TGTGCCAGCAGTTACTCGGCCAGGACCTACGAGCAGTACTTC
TRBD1	TRBJ2-4	TRBV19	18	NA	CASSSSQLNRGTKNIQYF	TGTGCCAGTAGTTCATCACAACTAAACAGGGGAACCAAAAACATTCAGTACTTC
TRBD2	TRBJ2-1	TRBV7-8	15	NA	CASSQPGLAIDEQFF	TGTGCCAGCAGCCAACCGGGACTAGCGATCGATGAGCAGTTCTTC
TRBD2	TRBJ2-2	TRBV4-2	16	NA	CASSLLGLAGDGELFF	TGTGCCAGCAGCCTCCTGGGACTAGCGGGGGACGGGGAGCTGTTTTTT
NA	TRBJ2-1	TRBV19	16	few	CASSTRRGESYNEQFF	TGTGCCAGTAGTACCCGGAGGGGCGAGTCCTACAATGAGCAGTTCTTC
TRBD1	TRBJ1-5	TRBV18	15	NA	CASSNLQGADQPQHF	TGTGCCAGCTCAAACCTACAGGGGGCAGACCAGCCCCAGCATTTT
NA	TRBJ2-3	TRBV5-1	15	NA	CASSRPNAAADTQYF	TGCGCCAGCAGCCGCCCTAATGCGGCTGCAGATACGCAGTATTTT
NA	TRBJ1-1	TRBV5-1	12	NA	CASSKDTVEAFF	TGCGCCAGCAGCAAGGACACGGTTGAAGCTTTCTTT
TRBD1	TRBJ2-3	TRBV9	16	NA	CASSVGTGISTDTQYF	TGTGCCAGCAGCGTAGGGACAGGGATCAGCACAGATACGCAGTATTTT
NA	TRBJ2-5	TRBV6-1	14	NA	CASSEWQGWETQYF	TGTGCCAGCAGTGAATGGCAGGGATGGGAGACCCAGTACTTC
TRBD1	TRBJ1-2	TRBV7-2	14	NA	CASSSTGGDYGYTF	TGTGCCAGCAGTTCGACAGGGGGCGACTATGGCTACACCTTC
TRBD1	TRBJ1-2	TRBV20-1	14	NA	CSARATGRGLGYTF	TGCAGTGCTAGAGCCACTGGGAGGGGGCTTGGCTACACCTTC
TRBD2	TRBJ2-2	TRBV10-3	14	NA	CAIRGGANTGELFF	TGTGCCATCCGCGGGGGGGCGAACACCGGGGAGCTGTTTTTT
TRBD2	TRBJ2-3	TRBV7-9	13	NA	CASSLAGADTQYF	TGTGCCAGCAGCCTAGCGGGCGCAGATACGCAGTATTTT
NA	TRBJ1-2	TRBV6-2/TRBV6-3	12	NA	CASSDSLYGYTF	TGTGCCAGCAGTGACAGCCTCTATGGCTACACCTTC
TRBD2	TRBJ2-1	TRBV15	17	NA	CATSRAGRGGSYNEQFF	TGTGCCACCAGCAGAGCGGGGCGGGGGGGATCCTACAATGAGCAGTTCTTC
NA	TRBJ1-3	TRBV11-2	14	NA	CASSGARSGNTIYF	TGTGCCAGCAGCGGGGCCCGCTCTGGAAACACCATATATTTT
NA	TRBJ1-1	TRBV6-5	13	NA	CASSFRQNTEAFF	TGTGCCAGCAGTTTCCGACAGAACACTGAAGCTTTCTTT
TRBD2	TRBJ2-2	TRBV27	17	NA	CASSLLGLASNTGELFF	TGTGCCAGCAGTTTATTGGGACTAGCATCGAACACCGGGGAGCTGTTTTTT
NA	TRBJ1-6	TRBV7-9	13	NA	CASVAADNSPLHF	TGTGCCAGCGTCGCAGCAGATAATTCACCCCTCCACTTT
TRBD1	TRBJ2-7	TRBV6-5	16	NA	CASSYLTTGSPYEQYF	TGTGCCAGCAGTTACCTCACGACAGGGTCCCCCTACGAGCAGTACTTC
NA	TRBJ2-6	TRBV29-1	14	few	CSVEELSGANVLTF	TGCAGCGTTGAGGAACTCTCTGGGGCCAACGTCCTGACTTTC
NA	TRBJ1-1	TRBV12-3/TRBV12-4	13	NA	CASRPIGELAAFF	TGTGCCAGCAGACCTATAGGGGAGCTGGCCGCTTTCTTT
TRBD2	TRBJ2-7	TRBV7-9	15	few	CASSLMAGGLNEQYF	TGTGCCAGCAGCTTAATGGCGGGGGGGCTCAACGAGCAGTACTTC
NA	TRBJ2-2	TRBV27	14	few	CASSLLANTGELFF	TGTGCCAGCAGTTTGTTGGCGAACACCGGGGAGCTGTTTTTT